The 13 T cell receptor beta chains below were found in one sample sequenced in a study of blood T cells in healthy people across ages. Primed by a sample-barcoded 5' primer and a J-beta primer mix, a second PCR proceeded for about 6 to 11 cycles. TCRdb reprocessed the 5' RACE reads with MiXCR, giving one entry per CDR3 protein. Of over 700,000 distinct CDR3 sequences listed, roughly 25% are singletons. The data were also submitted as part of a second study, on T cells of mothers and their children.

The sequenced material came from blood. The receptors originated from a boy younger than 18 in good health.

This clonotype appeared a few times. V and J are TRBV6-5 and TRBJ2-7; 8 positions agree with TRBD1. Germline V gene data show CDR1 as MNHEY and CDR2 as SVGAGI. The junction had 11 bases not matched to a gene; V was cut back by 4 bases and J by 3 bases. This CDR3 spans 16 amino acids. The CDR3 DNA sequence: TGTGCCAGCAGTTTCGGCCGACAGGGGTCCGGCTACGAGCAGTACTTC. This gives the protein CASSFGRQGSGYEQYF.

A few counts support this clonotype. V is TRBV2 and J is TRBJ2-3, with D possibly being TRBD2 (6 bases). CDR1 is SNHLY and CDR2 is FYNNEI in the germline V gene. V lost 5 bases, J lost 5 bases, and 8 bases lay in between. CDR3 length equals 12 residues. CDR3 sequence: CASSPGEDTQYF. DNA for the CDR3: TGTGCCAGCAGTCCGGGAGAAGATACGCAGTATTTT.

CDR3 DNA sequence: TGCAGTGCGAGTGGTGGGAGGGCTTACAATGAGCAGTTCTTC. It translates to CSASGGRAYNEQFF. V usage is TRBV20-1 and J usage is TRBJ2-1; 7 nucleotides agree with TRBD2. CDR1 and CDR2 from the germline V gene are DFQATT and SNEGSKA (reference sequence). After removal of 6 bases from V and 4 bases from J, the junction contained 9 bases not matched to a gene. This CDR3 contains 14 residues.

This clonotype was seen more than once but under ten times. This sequence joins TRBV20-1 and TRBJ1-4; TRBD1 matches at 7 bases. V was pared by 6 bases and J by 7 bases, with 11 bases of the junction left unmatched. From germline, CDR1 is DFQATT and CDR2 SNEGSKA (reference sequence). The CDR3 consists of 14 residues. The CDR3 reads CSADVGGAGEKLFF. The CDR3 DNA follows: TGCAGTGCAGATGTAGGGGGCGCCGGTGAAAAACTGTTTTTT.

This clonotype came up a few times. V usage is TRBV13 and J usage is TRBJ2-5; a weak D match, TRBD1 (7 bases). Trimming took 5 bases from V and 4 from J, leaving 17 bases between them. Looked up from germline, CDR1 is PRHDT and CDR2 is FYEKMQ (reference sequence). The CDR3 is 15 amino acids. The CDR3 bases are TGTGCCAGCAGCCGGTTGGAGGGGGCCGGAGAGACCCAGTACTTC. Its protein product is CASSRLEGAGETQYF.

The sample holds a few counts of this clonotype. J is TRBJ2-5 and V is TRBV12-3 or TRBV12-4, with D tentatively TRBD2 (5 bases). V was pared by 7 bases and J by 0 bases, with 12 bases between. CDR3 size: 14 residues. The DNA for the CDR3 is TGTGCCAGCATCCCGGACTTAAACCAAGAGACCCAGTACTTC. It translates to CASIPDLNQETQYF.

This clonotype was seen only a few times. V and J are TRBV9 and TRBJ1-6; D gene ambiguous. The CDR3 loop spans 12 amino acids. Trimming left V 4 bases short and J 14 bases short, with 13 bases between. Germline loops: CDR1 SGDLS, CDR2 YYNGEE. The CDR3 bases are TGTGCCAGCAGCTACTCGGCGGGAGCCCTCCACTTT. It codes for CASSYSAGALHF.

The CDR3 region is CASRRGINTDTQYF. The CDR3 DNA is TGTGCCAGCAGACGGGGTATAAACACAGATACGCAGTATTTT. This sequence joins TRBV28 and TRBJ2-3, with TRBD2 as a possible D gene (5 bases). Deletions cut 6 bases from V and 2 bases from J, with 12 bases between. This CDR3 region has 14 residues. Germline V gives CDR1 MDHEN, CDR2 SYDVKM.

This clonotype has only a few counts. The rearrangement joins TRBV9 to TRBJ2-7, with 7 bases fitting TRBD1. Trimming at V came to 2 bases and at J to 0 bases, leaving 2 bases not matched to a gene. The CDR3 runs 14 residues. Germline V lookup: CDR1 SGDLS, CDR2 YYNGEE. This CDR3 reads CASSVGTASYEQYF. The DNA for the CDR3 is TGTGCCAGCAGCGTCGGGACAGCCTCCTACGAGCAGTACTTC.

The chain recombines TRBV29-1 with TRBJ2-1; D is ambiguous. Germline V gives CDR1 SQVTM, CDR2 ANQGSEA. Trimming shortened V by 2 bases and J by 0 bases, and 8 bases separated the two germline ends. The CDR3 length is 14 residues. Here the CDR3 reads CSVEPESSYNEQFF. CDR3 sequence (DNA): TGCAGCGTTGAACCGGAAAGCTCCTACAATGAGCAGTTCTTC.

This clonotype showed up just a few times. The J gene is TRBJ2-2, the V gene TRBV29-1; 9 nucleotides align to TRBD2. The V and J ends lost 4 bases and 6 bases, in that order; junction bases with no gene match: 3. This CDR3 is 13 amino acids long. Germline assignment: CDR1 SQVTM and CDR2 ANQGSEA. The CDR3 DNA reads as TGCAGCGTTGTGAGCGGGGGGCCCGGGGAGCTGTTTTTT. It specifies CSVVSGGPGELFF.

There are a few counts of this clonotype. This rearrangement joins TRBV7-9 to TRBJ1-4; D possibly corresponds to TRBD1 (6 bases). In germline, CDR1 is SEHNR, CDR2 FQNEAQ (reference sequence). V was trimmed by 2 bases and J by 5 bases, leaving 12 bases between them. This CDR3 comprises 15 residues. The CDR3 here is CASSLSRGHNEKLFF. CDR3 DNA sequence: TGTGCCAGCAGCTTATCTCGGGGGCACAATGAAAAACTGTTTTTT. The variable domain in full, completed from reference TRBV7-9 and TRBJ1-4, reads DTGVSQNPRHKITKRGQNVTFRCDPISEHNRLYWYRQTLGQGPEFLTYFQNEAQLEKSRLLSDRFSAERPKGSFSTLEIQRTEQGDSAMYLCASSLSRGHNEKLFFGSGTQLSVL.

This clonotype was seen many times. This chain links TRBV4-1 with TRBJ2-7; 10 bases fit TRBD1. Germline lookup yields CDR1 MGHRA and CDR2 YSYEKL. CDR3 size: 15 residues. With V trimmed by 4 bases and J by 2 bases, 5 bases remained unmatched. The CDR3 sequence is CASSLGQGVAYEQYF. In DNA, the CDR3 is TGCGCCAGCAGCCTAGGACAGGGGGTGGCCTACGAGCAGTACTTC.